This T cell receptor beta chain originates from a study of T cells in Graves' hyperthyroidism and ophthalmopathy. Graves' hyperthyroidism was deemed stable given no ophthalmopathy progression within 18 months. The PBMCs studied were ones that came from about 10 ml fresh peripheral blood. Amplified regions were TCR beta CDR3 sequences from RNA transcripts. The TCR CDR3 was amplified in a first-round RT-PCR using the HTBI primer set. One entry per CDR3 protein, called by TCRdb with MiXCR from the multiplex PCR reads. The data contain approximately 870,000 distinct CDR3 sequences, 35% to 45% of them seen just once; the ten biggest clones take up more than 7%. The receptor's source is a young man with Graves' hyperthyroidism. Input material: blood.

The CDR3 sequence is CASSIVHPKRYGYTF. The CDR3 DNA sequence: TGTGCCAGTAGTATAGTCCATCCGAAGCGCTATGGCTACACCTTC. This chain links TRBV19 with TRBJ1-2; D gene ambiguous. V was cut by 1 base and J by 4 bases, with 13 bases left in between. The CDR3 is 15 amino acids. CDR1 is LNHDA and CDR2 is SQIVND in the germline V gene (reference sequence). The full variable domain, rest sourced from reference TRBV19 and TRBJ1-2, is DGGITQSPKYLFRKEGQNVTLSCEQNLNHDAMYWYRQDPGQGLRLIYYSQIVNDFQKGDIAEGYSVSREKKESFPLTVTSAQKNPTAFYLCASSIVHPKRYGYTFGSGTRLTVV.